These 32 T cell receptor beta chains share one sample of origin, sequenced in a study of shared clonotypes between healthy human individuals (dated by TCRdb to 2020 to 2021). For the CD8 naive samples, CD45RO-negative cells were positively selected for CCR7, yielding a CD45RA+CCR7+ population from which TemRA cells were excluded. Library preparation employed the immunoSEQ multiplex PCR assay. TCRdb re-hosts the immuneACCESS table, in-frame sequences only. Its copies lack some clones; in the studies checked, an unresolved V gene accounts for under half of them, and the cause for the rest is not known. For this sample there are about 2 million clones; approximately 94% appear just once. Jointly, the top ten make up approximately 1.2% of the sample. Source material: naive CD8+ T cells sorted from blood. The sample's cell subset or site, from its label and the paper: CD45RA+CCR7+. The receptors stem from a man younger than 35 in good health.

The chain links TRBV28 to TRBJ1-4, with 7 bases matching TRBD1. V trimming: 1 base; J trimming: 5 bases; junction bases outside the gene matches: 7. The germline V gene has CDR1 MDHEN and CDR2 SYDVKM. The length of the CDR3 is 16 residues. CDR3 in DNA: TGTGCCAGCAGTTTATTTCAGGGACAGACGAATGAAAAACTGTTTTTT. The encoded protein is CASSLFQGQTNEKLFF.

The chain links TRBV5-6 to TRBJ2-1, with TRBD1 as a possible D gene (5 bases). This CDR3 spans 16 amino acids. Looked up from germline, CDR1 is SGHDT and CDR2 is YYEEEE. Trimming removed 2 bases from V and 1 base from J, with 13 bases in between. The CDR3 DNA reads TGTGCCAGCAGCTTTGGGTTGCAGGGTTCCTACAATGAGCAGTTCTTC. This codes for CASSFGLQGSYNEQFF.

In the case of this clone: The sample contains more than one DNA sequence encoding this CDR3. The chain joins TRBV5-1 to TRBJ2-7, with TRBD1 identical over 7 bases. V shed 0 bases, J shed 1 base, and the junction held 4 bases outside the gene matches. Germline assignment: CDR1 SGHRS and CDR2 YFSETQ. The CDR3 runs 15 residues. The CDR3 nucleotides read TGCGCCAGCAGCTTGGAAGGGGGCATTTCCTACGAGCAGTACTTC. Protein: CASSLEGGISYEQYF.

A remark on this clone: Being one base from a much bigger clone, this may be a read error. V usage is TRBV28 and J usage is TRBJ1-2, with no clear D. CDR3 length: 12 amino acids. The V and J ends lost 6 bases and 2 bases respectively, with 7 bases between them. Germline assignment: CDR1 MDHEN and CDR2 SYDVKM. The CDR3 region is CASSPDNYGYTF. CDR3 in DNA: TGTGCCAGCAGCCCGGACAACTATGGCTACACCTTC.

This sequence joins TRBV9 and TRBJ2-3; D not resolved. The CDR3 length is 16 residues. Trimming removed 4 bases at V and 0 bases at J, with 15 bases between. Germline CDR1 is SGDLS and CDR2 is YYNGEE. This CDR3 reads CASSPTGQTSTDTQYF. CDR3 nucleotides: TGTGCCAGCAGCCCCACCGGGCAGACTAGCACAGATACGCAGTATTTT.

The chain couples TRBV7-9 to TRBJ2-5; D not resolved. V dropped 4 bases and J dropped 1 base, with 13 bases sitting between them. This CDR3 spans 15 amino acids. The germline gives CDR1 SEHNR, CDR2 FQNEAQ (reference sequence). CDR3 amino acids: CASSSKRQIQETQYF. The CDR3 nucleotides are TGTGCCAGCAGCTCGAAGAGACAAATCCAAGAGACCCAGTACTTC.

The chain recombines TRBV11-2 with TRBJ1-1; 9 bases map to TRBD1. Germline trimming cut 7 bases from V and 5 bases from J; bases unmatched to any gene: 11. Germline V CDR1 and CDR2: SGHAT, FQNNGV. There are 15 residues in the CDR3. CDR3 sequence reads: CASTLEGDRETEAFF. The CDR3 DNA follows: TGTGCCAGCACCCTAGAGGGGGACAGGGAAACTGAAGCTTTCTTT.

This chain connects TRBV27 to TRBJ1-1, with D perhaps matching TRBD1 (6 bases). Germline CDR1 is MNHEY and CDR2 is SMNVEV (reference sequence). The CDR3 runs to 14 residues. V was clipped by 5 bases and J by 4 bases, with 14 bases between them. CDR3 amino acids: CASSLQGFGTEAFF. The DNA of the CDR3 is TGTGCCAGCAGTCTACAGGGCTTTGGCACTGAAGCTTTCTTT.

The CDR3 is CSVEGSGVGTEAFF. The CDR3 region has the DNA TGCAGCGTTGAAGGGAGCGGGGTGGGCACTGAAGCTTTCTTT. The rearrangement links TRBV29-1 to TRBJ1-1; no reliable D call. The ends were cut back, 1 base at V and 4 bases at J, with 13 bases in the middle. The CDR3 extends over 14 amino acids. The germline V gene encodes CDR1 SQVTM and CDR2 ANQGSEA.

The chain has TRBV29-1 and TRBJ2-3, with D possibly being TRBD1 or TRBD2 (5 bases each). V was pared by 7 bases and J by 6 bases, with 20 bases between. CDR3 size: 14 residues. CDR1 is SQVTM, CDR2 ANQGSEA, per germline. The CDR3, as DNA: TGCAGCGCCGATGGGGGAAGGGAAGAGGATACGCAGTATTTT. This sequence encodes CSADGGREEDTQYF.

The genes are TRBV27 and TRBJ2-7; D call uncertain. Per germline, CDR1 MNHEY and CDR2 SMNVEV (reference sequence). V gave up 1 base and J gave up 0 bases, with 13 bases separating them. There are 16 residues in the CDR3. In DNA form, the CDR3 reads TGTGCCAGCAGTTTATTCGCGACACGGTTCTCCTACGAGCAGTACTTC. It encodes CASSLFATRFSYEQYF.

About this clone itself: Other DNA sequences within the sample encode an identical CDR3. V is TRBV19 and J is TRBJ2-1, with 8 bases identical to TRBD1. With 0 bases clipped from V and 1 base from J, the junction kept 2 bases outside the gene matches. The CDR3 runs to 16 residues. The germline V gene encodes CDR1 LNHDA and CDR2 SQIVND (reference sequence). CDR3 sequence: CASSIDQGASYNEQFF. In DNA form, the CDR3 reads TGTGCCAGTAGTATAGATCAGGGGGCGTCCTACAATGAGCAGTTCTTC.

As for this clone: Other nucleotide sequences in the sample specify the same CDR3. The chain couples TRBV30 to TRBJ2-3; 10 bases fit TRBD2. The length of the CDR3 is 15 residues. Germline V CDR1 and CDR2: GTSNPN, SVGIG (reference sequence). The V gene end was trimmed by 2 bases and the J gene end by 5 bases; junction bases not matched to a gene: 7. The CDR3 spells CAWSFSGGAGDTQYF. Here the CDR3 DNA reads TGTGCCTGGAGTTTCAGCGGGGGGGCGGGAGATACGCAGTATTTT.

Remarks on this clone: This specimen includes other DNA sequences encoding the same CDR3. The rearrangement uses TRBV28 and TRBJ2-7, with D possibly being TRBD2 (5 bases). The CDR3 loop spans 13 amino acids. The V end lost 3 bases, the J end lost 3 bases, and 9 bases lay between the germline ends. Germline loops: CDR1 MDHEN, CDR2 SYDVKM. CDR3 DNA sequence: TGTGCCAGCAGTTTTGGGAGAGGCTACGAGCAGTACTTC. It yields the protein CASSFGRGYEQYF. Variable domain in full (rest from reference TRBV28 and TRBJ2-7): DVKVTQSSRYLVKRTGEKVFLECVQDMDHENMFWYRQDPGLGLRLIYFSYDVKMKEKGDIPEGYSVSREKKERFSLILESASTNQTSMYLCASSFGRGYEQYFGPGTRLTVT.

This sequence joins TRBV30 and TRBJ1-2; D gene uncertain. The CDR3 has 12 residues. The V end lost 2 bases, the J end lost 6 bases, and 10 bases lay between the germline ends. Germline loops: CDR1 GTSNPN, CDR2 SVGIG (reference sequence). CDR3 amino acids: CAWSPDVNGYTF. The DNA for the CDR3 is TGTGCCTGGAGTCCCGATGTTAATGGCTACACCTTC.

The chain recombines TRBV4-1 with TRBJ2-1; tentatively, D is TRBD2 (6 bases). Trimming cost V 2 bases and J 9 bases, with 17 bases left between them. Germline-derived CDR1 and CDR2 are MGHRA and YSYEKL. The length of the CDR3 is 15 residues. The CDR3 spells CASSQLTSPGFEQFF. CDR3 bases: TGCGCCAGCAGCCAACTCACTAGCCCGGGTTTTGAGCAGTTCTTC.

The chain carries TRBV11-1 and TRBJ1-1, with D uncertain. The CDR3 has 13 amino acids. CDR1 SGHAT and CDR2 FQDESV come from the germline V gene (reference sequence). Trimming stripped 1 base from V and 3 bases from J, with 6 bases between. CDR3 DNA: TGTGCCAGCAGCTTAGGGGTTTACACTGAAGCTTTCTTT. This sequence encodes CASSLGVYTEAFF.

This chain connects TRBV5-1 to TRBJ2-7, with 9 bases identical to TRBD1. The CDR3 runs to 13 residues. The V gene end was trimmed by 3 bases and the J gene end by 9 bases; junction bases not matched to a gene: 7. Germline lookup yields CDR1 SGHRS and CDR2 YFSETQ. CDR3 sequence (DNA): TGCGCCAGCAGCTCACCGACAGGGGGTCTGCAGTACTTC. This codes for CASSSPTGGLQYF.

The CDR3 loop is CASSQDVAGGRRTGELFF. Written as DNA, the CDR3 is TGCGCCAGCAGCCAAGATGTAGCGGGAGGGCGACGTACCGGGGAGCTGTTTTTT. This chain joins TRBV4-3 and TRBJ2-2, with 11 bases fitting TRBD2. The V segment lost 0 bases and the J segment 5 bases; nucleotides outside the gene matches: 8. Germline V CDR1 and CDR2: LGHNA, YSLEER. The length of the CDR3 is 18 residues.

A word on this clone: At the DNA level, this CDR3 is encoded by other sequences in the same sample as well. V usage is TRBV9 and J usage is TRBJ2-1, with a tentative D call TRBD2 (5 bases). V dropped 0 bases and J dropped 6 bases, with 10 bases sitting between them. The CDR3 consists of 14 residues. Germline CDR1 reads SGDLS; CDR2 reads YYNGEE. CDR3 DNA sequence: TGTGCCAGCAGCGTAGCGGGGTTTAGCAATGAGCAGTTCTTC. Translating gives CASSVAGFSNEQFF. The full variable domain, its missing parts supplied by reference TRBV9 and TRBJ2-1, is DSGVTQTPKHLITATGQRVTLRCSPRSGDLSVYWYQQSLDQGLQFLIQYYNGEERAKGNILERFSAQQFPDLHSELNLSSLELGDSALYFCASSVAGFSNEQFFGPGTRLTVL.

This chain uses TRBV7-6 with TRBJ2-5; D possibly corresponds to TRBD2 (6 bases). CDR1 is SGHVS and CDR2 is FNYEAQ in the germline V gene. The V gene lost 1 base and the J gene lost 5 bases, with 14 bases spanning the gap. CDR3 length equals 15 residues. DNA of the CDR3: TGTGCCAGCAGCTTAGATCAAGGGACTCTTGAGACCCAGTACTTC. Translation gives CASSLDQGTLETQYF. Drawing the rest from reference TRBV7-6 and TRBJ2-5, the complete variable domain is GAGVSQSPRYKVTKRGQDVALRCDPISGHVSLYWYRQALGQGPEFLTYFNYEAQQDKSGLPNDRFSAERPEGSISTLTIQRTEQRDSAMYRCASSLDQGTLETQYFGPGTRLLVL.

The chain is built from TRBV19 and TRBJ2-7; TRBD1 matches 7 bases. V trimming: 3 bases; J trimming: 5 bases; junction bases outside the gene matches: 4. This CDR3 spans 13 amino acids. Per the germline V gene, CDR1 is LNHDA and CDR2 is SQIVND (reference sequence). The CDR3 nucleotides are TGTGCCAGTAGTATCTCGGGACAGAACGAGCAGTACTTC. Residues: CASSISGQNEQYF. The complete variable domain, with remaining parts taken from reference TRBV19 and TRBJ2-7, reads DGGITQSPKYLFRKEGQNVTLSCEQNLNHDAMYWYRQDPGQGLRLIYYSQIVNDFQKGDIAEGYSVSREKKESFPLTVTSAQKNPTAFYLCASSISGQNEQYFGPGTRLTVT.

The chain combines TRBV7-6 with TRBJ2-7; 7 nucleotides match TRBD1. CDR1 is SGHVS and CDR2 is FNYEAQ in the germline V gene. The CDR3 covers 13 residues. Losses at the gene ends were 4 bases for V and 6 bases for J; bases not matched to a gene: 6. Here the CDR3 DNA reads TGTGCCAGCAGCTCCGGACAGGCGGTCGAGCAGTACTTC. The encoded protein is CASSSGQAVEQYF.

The chain carries TRBV28 and TRBJ2-1, with 10 nucleotides matching TRBD2. Trimming removed 3 bases from V and 5 bases from J; junction bases left unmatched: 16. Germline values: CDR1 MDHEN, CDR2 SYDVKM. CDR3 size: 19 residues. The DNA for the CDR3 is TGTGCCAGCAGTTTCCCAACTAGCGGGAAAGACTACCAAGACAATGAGCAGTTCTTC. Encoded protein: CASSFPTSGKDYQDNEQFF.

The genes are TRBV25-1 and TRBJ2-3; D unclear. Trimming removed 5 bases at V and 2 bases at J, with 5 bases between. The CDR3 is made up of 12 amino acids. Germline CDR1 MGHDK, CDR2 SYGVNS. CDR3 nucleotide sequence: TGTGCCAGCAGTCAGACCACAGATACGCAGTATTTT. This translates into CASSQTTDTQYF.

This chain links TRBV19 with TRBJ1-4; 9 bases are shared with TRBD1. Germline trimming cut 7 bases from V and 7 bases from J; bases unmatched to any gene: 10. CDR1 is LNHDA, CDR2 SQIVND, per germline (reference sequence). The CDR3 has 15 residues. CDR3 region: CASTERTGEPEKLFF. The CDR3 DNA is TGTGCCAGTACTGAAAGGACAGGGGAGCCTGAAAAACTGTTTTTT.

The chain carries TRBV13 and TRBJ2-7; 10 bases agree with TRBD2. Germline CDR1 is PRHDT and CDR2 is FYEKMQ (reference sequence). V lost 8 bases, J lost 12 bases, and 13 bases stayed unmatched. There are 13 residues in the CDR3. The CDR3 protein is CASLSALAGVLYF. The CDR3, as DNA: TGTGCCAGCTTGAGTGCCCTAGCGGGAGTACTGTACTTC.

The chain couples TRBV13 to TRBJ2-5; 8 bases are shared with TRBD1. Trimming cost V 5 bases and J 2 bases; bases outside gene matches: 4. Germline V lookup: CDR1 PRHDT, CDR2 FYEKMQ (reference sequence). The CDR3 is made up of 14 amino acids. The CDR3 is CASSPRDRQETQYF. The CDR3 coding sequence is TGTGCCAGCAGCCCCCGGGACAGGCAAGAGACCCAGTACTTC.

The chain links TRBV5-4 to TRBJ1-1; 8 bases agree with TRBD1. CDR1 is SGHNT and CDR2 is YYREEE in the germline V gene (reference sequence). With 1 base clipped from V and 5 bases from J, the junction kept 7 bases outside the gene matches. The CDR3 loop spans 15 amino acids. The DNA of the CDR3 is TGTGCCAGCAGCTTGTTTCAGGGGGCTTCGACTGAAGCTTTCTTT. Its translation is CASSLFQGASTEAFF.

The rearrangement uses TRBV6-5 and TRBJ1-2, with 11 bases that match TRBD1. Germline V gene data show CDR1 as MNHEY and CDR2 as SVGAGI. This CDR3 spans 15 amino acids. Trimming at V came to 5 bases and at J to 5 bases, leaving 7 bases not matched to a gene. CDR3 bases: TGTGCCAGCAGTCCGGGACAGGGGGTCCTGTATGGCTACACCTTC. Amino acid sequence: CASSPGQGVLYGYTF.

The chain links TRBV4-3 to TRBJ2-3; D ambiguous. Germline V lookup: CDR1 LGHNA, CDR2 YSLEER. The germline V and J ends were trimmed by 4 bases and 2 bases, with 10 bases remaining between them. The CDR3 runs 14 residues. The CDR3 DNA is TGCGCCAGCAGCCTTTCCGGGCCCACAGATACGCAGTATTTT. Translated: CASSLSGPTDTQYF.

The V and J genes are TRBV13 and TRBJ1-6; 10 bases align to TRBD1. V was clipped by 4 bases and J by 14 bases; unmatched bases: 5. The CDR3 runs to 13 residues. Germline loops: CDR1 PRHDT, CDR2 FYEKMQ (reference sequence). The CDR3, as DNA: TGTGCCAGCAGCTGGGACAGGGGCAGGGCCCTCCACTTT. It specifies CASSWDRGRALHF.